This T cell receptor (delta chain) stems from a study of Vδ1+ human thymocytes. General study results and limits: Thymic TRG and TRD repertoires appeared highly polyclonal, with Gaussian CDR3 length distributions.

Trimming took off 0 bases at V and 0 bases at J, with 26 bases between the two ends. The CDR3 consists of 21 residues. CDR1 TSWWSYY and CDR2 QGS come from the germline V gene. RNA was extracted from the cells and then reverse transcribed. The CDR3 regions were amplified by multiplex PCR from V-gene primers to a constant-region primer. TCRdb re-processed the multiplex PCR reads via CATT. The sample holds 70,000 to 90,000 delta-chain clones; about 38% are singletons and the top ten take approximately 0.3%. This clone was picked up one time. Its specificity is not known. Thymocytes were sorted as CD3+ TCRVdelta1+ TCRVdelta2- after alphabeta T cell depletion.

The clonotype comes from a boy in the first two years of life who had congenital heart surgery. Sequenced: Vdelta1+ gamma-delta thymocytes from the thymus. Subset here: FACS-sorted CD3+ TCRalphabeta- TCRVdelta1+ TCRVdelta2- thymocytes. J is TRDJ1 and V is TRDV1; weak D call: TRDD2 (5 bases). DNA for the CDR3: TGTGCTCTTGGGGAACTGCGATTTCCTCTAGAGGGCTGGAGGTACACCGATAAACTCATCTTT. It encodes CALGELRFPLEGWRYTDKLIF.